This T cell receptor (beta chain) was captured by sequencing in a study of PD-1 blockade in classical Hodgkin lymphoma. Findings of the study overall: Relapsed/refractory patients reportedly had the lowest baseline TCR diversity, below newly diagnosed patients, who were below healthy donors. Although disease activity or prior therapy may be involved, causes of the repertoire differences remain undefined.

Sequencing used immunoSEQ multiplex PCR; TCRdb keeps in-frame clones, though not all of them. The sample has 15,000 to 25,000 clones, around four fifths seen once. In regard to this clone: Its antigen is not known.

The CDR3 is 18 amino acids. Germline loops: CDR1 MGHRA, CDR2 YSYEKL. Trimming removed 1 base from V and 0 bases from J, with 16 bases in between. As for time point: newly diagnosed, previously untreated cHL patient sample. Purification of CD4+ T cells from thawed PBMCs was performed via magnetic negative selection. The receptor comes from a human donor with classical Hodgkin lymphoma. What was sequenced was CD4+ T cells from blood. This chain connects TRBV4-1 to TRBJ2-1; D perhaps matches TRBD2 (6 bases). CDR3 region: CASSQVDTGVSSYNEQFF. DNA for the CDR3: TGCGCCAGCAGCCAAGTAGATACGGGGGTTAGCTCCTACAATGAGCAGTTCTTC.